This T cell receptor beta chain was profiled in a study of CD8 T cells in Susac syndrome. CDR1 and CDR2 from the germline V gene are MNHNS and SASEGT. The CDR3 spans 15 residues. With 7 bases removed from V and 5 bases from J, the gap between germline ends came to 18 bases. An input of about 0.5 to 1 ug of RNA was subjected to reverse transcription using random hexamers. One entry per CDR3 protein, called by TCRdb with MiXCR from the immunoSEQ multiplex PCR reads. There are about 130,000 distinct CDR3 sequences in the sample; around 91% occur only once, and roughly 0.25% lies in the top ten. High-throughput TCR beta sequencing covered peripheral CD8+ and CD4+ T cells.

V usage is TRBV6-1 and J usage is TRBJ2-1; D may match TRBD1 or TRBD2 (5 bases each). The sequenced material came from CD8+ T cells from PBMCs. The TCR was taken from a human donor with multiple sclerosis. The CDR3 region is CASILDGDLNNEQFF. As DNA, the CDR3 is TGTGCCAGCATCCTGGACGGGGACCTCAACAATGAGCAGTTCTTC.